This T cell receptor (beta chain) stems from a study of a mutant IDH1 vaccine in newly diagnosed glioma (dated by TCRdb to the early 2020s). In terms of the full investigation: In the chemotherapy-containing groups, vaccination started alongside temozolomide cycles, whereas in patients who had radiotherapy alone it started 4-6 weeks after radiotherapy. The approximately 29 treated patients were approximately 62% male and roughly 40% female, with a mean age of around 40 years. Prior to enrollment, standard therapy consisting of radiotherapy alone, temozolomide alone, or radiochemotherapy with temozolomide had been administered to patients, with the combination being received by most patients. Visit V12 was the week-35 safety follow-up and visit V13 was the week-47 end of study. Peripheral blood samples were drawn at six visits, namely V03 (baseline), V05, V07, V10, V12 and V13. For exploratory analyses, longitudinal TCRB deep sequencing was carried out in approximately 25 treated patients wherever samples were available.

CDR1 and CDR2, per the germline V gene, are SGHRS and YFSETQ. Its CDR3 holds 13 amino acids, cysteine through phenylalanine. The read is trimmed to its CDR3 DNA, 39 bases read in frame from base 1. The V end loses 4 bases and the J end loses 5 bases, and a stretch of 12 bases separates them. The method behind the library was the immunoSEQ multiplex PCR assay. The hsTCRB Kit was used according to the manufacturer's protocol to amplify rearranged TCR beta chain sequences. TCRB libraries were sequenced on an Illumina MiSeq. Concerning the study's data processing: The proprietary platform of the kit vendor was used for demultiplexing, trimming and gene mapping. The source is immuneACCESS, and TCRdb retained only in-frame sequences with V and J called. Part of the clones is not carried over; for the studies checked, unresolved V genes explain less than half of this, and the remainder is unexplained. V and J calls and clone size are given by that table; D and trimming were obtained from the DNA. For this sample the table gives approximately 60,000 clones, of which roughly 90% were detected only once. 1.5% to 2% of the sample lies in the top ten.

About this clone itself: The clone's antigen remains unknown. Base-call qualities are not available, and no considerably larger clone is one nucleotide away.

Points the paper makes about the study in general: Availability determined which PBMC samples were chosen for TCRB deep sequencing. The authors stated that sample limitations prevented analyses of patient blood samples from being reproduced. Immune responses induced by the vaccine were seen in around 93% of patients across multiple MHC alleles. Pseudoprogression seemed to be unrelated to changes in the top peripheral T cell clonotypes found by TCRB sequencing.

Per the publication, the time point label means: week 35, safety follow-up. Each vaccine dose was 300 ug of a 20-mer mutant IDH1 peptide in Montanide, given subcutaneously with topical imiquimod. Patients were given eight vaccinations, in weeks 1, 3, 5, 7, 11, 15, 19 and 23, which matched visits V03 through V10. Newly diagnosed WHO grade 3 or 4 IDH1-mutant astrocytomas showing loss of nuclear ATRX were present in the donors. The samples were drawn from NOA16, a multicentre, single-arm, open-label phase I trial in Germany that tested a mutant IDH1 peptide vaccine in humans for the first time. Genomic DNA for TCRB sequencing was isolated from EDTA blood with the DNeasy Blood and Tissue Kit.

The material was PBMCs, obtained from a glioma patient whose treatment included an IDH1 peptide vaccine. This TCR was sampled from a man aged 40-50 years with glioma. The chain is encoded by TRBV5-1 joined to TRBJ2-5; TRBD2 might be the D gene, on 6 matching bases. At the DNA level, the sequence is TGCGCCAGCAGCGCGGGGCCTGGGGAGACCCAGTACTTC. Translated, it gives CASSAGPGETQYF.